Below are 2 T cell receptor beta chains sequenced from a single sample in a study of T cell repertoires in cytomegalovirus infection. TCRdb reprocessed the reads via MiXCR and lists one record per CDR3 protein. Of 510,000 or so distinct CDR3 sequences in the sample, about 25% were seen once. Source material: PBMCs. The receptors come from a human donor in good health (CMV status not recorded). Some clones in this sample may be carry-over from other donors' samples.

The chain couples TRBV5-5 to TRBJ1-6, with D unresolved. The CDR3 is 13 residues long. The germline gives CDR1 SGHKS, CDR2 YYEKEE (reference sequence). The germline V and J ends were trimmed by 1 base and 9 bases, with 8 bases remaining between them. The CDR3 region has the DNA TGTGCCAGCAGCTTGAGTTTGTCTTCACCCCTCCACTTT. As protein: CASSLSLSSPLHF.

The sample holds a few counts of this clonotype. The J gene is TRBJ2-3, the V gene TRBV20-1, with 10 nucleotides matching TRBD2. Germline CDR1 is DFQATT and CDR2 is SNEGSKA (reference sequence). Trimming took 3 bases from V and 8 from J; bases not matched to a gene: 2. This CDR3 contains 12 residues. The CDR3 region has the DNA TGCAGTGCTAGGTCTAGCGGGAGTACGCAGTATTTT. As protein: CSARSSGSTQYF.